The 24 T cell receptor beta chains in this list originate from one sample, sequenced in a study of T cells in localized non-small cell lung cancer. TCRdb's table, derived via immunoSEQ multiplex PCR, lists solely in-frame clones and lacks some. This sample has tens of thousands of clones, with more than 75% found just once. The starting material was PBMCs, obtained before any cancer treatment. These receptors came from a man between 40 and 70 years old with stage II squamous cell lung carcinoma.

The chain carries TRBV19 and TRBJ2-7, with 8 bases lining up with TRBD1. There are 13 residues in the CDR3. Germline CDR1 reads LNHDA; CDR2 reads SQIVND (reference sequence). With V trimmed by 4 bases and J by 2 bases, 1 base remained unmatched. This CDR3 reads CASSRTGTYEQYF. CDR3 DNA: TGTGCCAGTAGTAGGACAGGGACCTACGAGCAGTACTTC. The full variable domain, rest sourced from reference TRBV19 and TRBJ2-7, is DGGITQSPKYLFRKEGQNVTLSCEQNLNHDAMYWYRQDPGQGLRLIYYSQIVNDFQKGDIAEGYSVSREKKESFPLTVTSAQKNPTAFYLCASSRTGTYEQYFGPGTRLTVT.

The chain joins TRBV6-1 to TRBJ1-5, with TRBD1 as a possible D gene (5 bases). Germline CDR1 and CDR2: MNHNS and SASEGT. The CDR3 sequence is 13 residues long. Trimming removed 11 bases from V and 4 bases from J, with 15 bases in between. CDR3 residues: CALGGGVNQPQHF. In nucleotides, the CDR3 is TGTGCCCTCGGGGGTGGGGTAAATCAGCCCCAGCATTTT.

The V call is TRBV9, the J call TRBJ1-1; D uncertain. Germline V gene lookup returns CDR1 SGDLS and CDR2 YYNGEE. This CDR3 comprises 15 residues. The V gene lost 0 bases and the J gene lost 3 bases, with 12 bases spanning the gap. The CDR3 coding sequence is TGTGCCAGCAGCGTAGCGGGTATGTCAGACACTGAAGCTTTCTTT. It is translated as CASSVAGMSDTEAFF.

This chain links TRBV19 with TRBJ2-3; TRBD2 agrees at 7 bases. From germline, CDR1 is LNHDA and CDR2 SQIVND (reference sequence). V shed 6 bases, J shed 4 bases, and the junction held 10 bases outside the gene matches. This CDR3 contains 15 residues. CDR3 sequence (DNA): TGTGCCAGTAGCAAGACAGCGGGGCCTCCAGATACGCAGTATTTT. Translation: CASSKTAGPPDTQYF.

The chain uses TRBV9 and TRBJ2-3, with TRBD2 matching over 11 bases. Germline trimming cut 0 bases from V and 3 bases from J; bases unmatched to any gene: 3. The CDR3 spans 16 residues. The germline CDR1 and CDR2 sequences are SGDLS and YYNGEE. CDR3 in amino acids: CASSVGLAGGTDTQYF. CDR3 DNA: TGTGCCAGCAGCGTAGGGCTAGCGGGGGGAACAGATACGCAGTATTTT.

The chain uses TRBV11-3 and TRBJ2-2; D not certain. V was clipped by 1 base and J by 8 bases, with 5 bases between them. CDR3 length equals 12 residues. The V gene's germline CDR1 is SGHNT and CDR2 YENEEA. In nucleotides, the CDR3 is TGTGCCAGCAGCTTAGTAGCTGGGGAGCTGTTTTTT. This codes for CASSLVAGELFF.

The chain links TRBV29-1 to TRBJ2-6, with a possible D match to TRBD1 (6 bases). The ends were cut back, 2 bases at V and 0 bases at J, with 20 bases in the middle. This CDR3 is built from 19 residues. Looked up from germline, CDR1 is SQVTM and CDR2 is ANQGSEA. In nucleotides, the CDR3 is TGCAGCGTTGAACCAGAAAAGACAGGCATAATCTCTGGGGCCAACGTCCTGACTTTC. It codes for CSVEPEKTGIISGANVLTF.

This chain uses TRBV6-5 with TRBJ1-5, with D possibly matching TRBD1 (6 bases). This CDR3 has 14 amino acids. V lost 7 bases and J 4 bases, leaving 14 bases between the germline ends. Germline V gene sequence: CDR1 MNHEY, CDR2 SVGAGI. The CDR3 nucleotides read TGTGCCAGCAAGGGGGACGGACCGAATCAGCCCCAGCATTTT. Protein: CASKGDGPNQPQHF.

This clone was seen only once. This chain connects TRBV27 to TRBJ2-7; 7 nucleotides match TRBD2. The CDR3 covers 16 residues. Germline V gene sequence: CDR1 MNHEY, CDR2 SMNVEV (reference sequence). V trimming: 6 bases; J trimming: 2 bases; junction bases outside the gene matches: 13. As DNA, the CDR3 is TGTGCCAGCAGCCTCTCGGGGGGAACCGCGACCTACGAGCAGTACTTC. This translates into CASSLSGGTATYEQYF.

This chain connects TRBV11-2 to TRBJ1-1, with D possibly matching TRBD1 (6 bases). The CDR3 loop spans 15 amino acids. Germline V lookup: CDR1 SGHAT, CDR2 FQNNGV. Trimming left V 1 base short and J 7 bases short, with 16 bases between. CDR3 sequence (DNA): TGTGCCAGCAGCTTAGCCGGACAGACCATCTTTGAAGCTTTCTTT. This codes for CASSLAGQTIFEAFF.

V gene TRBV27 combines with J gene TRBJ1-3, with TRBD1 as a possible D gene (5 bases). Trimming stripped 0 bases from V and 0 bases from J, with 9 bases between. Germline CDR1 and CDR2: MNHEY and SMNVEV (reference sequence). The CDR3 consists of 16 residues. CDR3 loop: CASSLSGGFSGNTIYF. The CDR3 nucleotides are TGTGCCAGCAGTTTATCGGGGGGGTTCTCTGGAAACACCATATATTTT.

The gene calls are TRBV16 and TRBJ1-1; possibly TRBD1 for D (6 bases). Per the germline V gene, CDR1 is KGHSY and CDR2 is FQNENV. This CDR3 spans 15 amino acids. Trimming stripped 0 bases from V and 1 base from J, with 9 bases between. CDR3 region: CASSQSAGQNTEAFF. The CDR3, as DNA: TGTGCCAGCAGCCAATCGGCGGGACAGAACACTGAAGCTTTCTTT. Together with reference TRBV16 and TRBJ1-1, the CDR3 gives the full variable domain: GEEVAQTPKHLVRGEGQKAKLYCAPIKGHSYVFWYQQVLKNEFKFLISFQNENVFDETGMPKERFSAKCLPNSPCSLEIQATKLEDSAVYFCASSQSAGQNTEAFFGQGTRLTVV.

The CDR3 spells CATSQEGLSYNEQFF. The CDR3 nucleotides read TGTGCCACCAGCCAGGAGGGTCTATCCTACAATGAGCAGTTCTTC. The V and J genes are TRBV15 and TRBJ2-1; perhaps TRBD2 as D (6 bases). V dropped 5 bases and J dropped 1 base, with 12 bases sitting between them. This CDR3 has 15 residues. Germline V gene lookup returns CDR1 LNHNV and CDR2 YYDKDF (reference sequence).

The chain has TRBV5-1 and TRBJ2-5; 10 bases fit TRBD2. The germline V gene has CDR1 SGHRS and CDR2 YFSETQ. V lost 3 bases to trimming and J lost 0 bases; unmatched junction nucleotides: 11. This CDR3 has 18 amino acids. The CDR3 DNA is TGCGCCAGCAGCTCGGGCATAGCGGGAGGACAGTACCAAGAGACCCAGTACTTC. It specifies CASSSGIAGGQYQETQYF.

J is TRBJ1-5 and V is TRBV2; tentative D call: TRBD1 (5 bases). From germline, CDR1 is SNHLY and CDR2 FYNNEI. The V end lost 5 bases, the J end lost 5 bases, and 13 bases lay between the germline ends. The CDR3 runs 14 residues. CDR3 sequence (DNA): TGTGCCAGCAGTATCGAACGGGGCTATCAGCCCCAGCATTTT. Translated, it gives CASSIERGYQPQHF.

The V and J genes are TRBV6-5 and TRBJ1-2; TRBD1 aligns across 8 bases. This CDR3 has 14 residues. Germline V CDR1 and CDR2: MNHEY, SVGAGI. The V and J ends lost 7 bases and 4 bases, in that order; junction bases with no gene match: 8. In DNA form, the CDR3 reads TGTGCCAGCACCCGGGACAGGAGATCCTATGGCTACACCTTC. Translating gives CASTRDRRSYGYTF.

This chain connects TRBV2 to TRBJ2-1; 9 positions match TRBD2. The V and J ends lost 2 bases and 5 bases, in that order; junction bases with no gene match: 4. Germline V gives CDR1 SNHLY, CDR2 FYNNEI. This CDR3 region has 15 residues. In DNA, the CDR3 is TGTGCCAGCAGTGAATCTAGCGGGAATGACAATGAGCAGTTCTTC. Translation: CASSESSGNDNEQFF.

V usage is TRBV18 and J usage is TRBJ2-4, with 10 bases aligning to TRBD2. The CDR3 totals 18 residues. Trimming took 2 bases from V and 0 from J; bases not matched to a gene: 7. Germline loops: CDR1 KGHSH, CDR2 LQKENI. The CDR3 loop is CASSPRTSGTIAKNIQYF. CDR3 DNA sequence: TGTGCCAGCTCACCAAGGACTAGCGGTACCATAGCCAAAAACATTCAGTACTTC.

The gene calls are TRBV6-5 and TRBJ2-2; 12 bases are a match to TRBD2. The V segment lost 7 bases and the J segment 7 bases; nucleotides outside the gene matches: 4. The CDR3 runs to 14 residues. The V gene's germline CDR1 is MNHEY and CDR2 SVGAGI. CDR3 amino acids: CASTLAGGFGELFF. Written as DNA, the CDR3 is TGTGCCAGCACTCTAGCGGGGGGGTTCGGGGAGCTGTTTTTT.

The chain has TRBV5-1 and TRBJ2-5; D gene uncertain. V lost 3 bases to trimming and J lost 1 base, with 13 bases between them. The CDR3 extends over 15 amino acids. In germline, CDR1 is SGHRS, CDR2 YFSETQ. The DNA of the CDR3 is TGCGCCAGCAGCTGGTTACACCGAACCCAAGAGACCCAGTACTTC. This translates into CASSWLHRTQETQYF.

This CDR3 reads CSAGQGNGYTF. In DNA form, the CDR3 reads TGCAGTGCTGGACAGGGTAATGGCTACACCTTC. The chain has TRBV20-1 and TRBJ1-2; 8 bases fit TRBD1. This CDR3 comprises 11 residues. V lost 5 bases, J lost 6 bases, and 2 bases stayed unmatched. Germline V gene sequence: CDR1 DFQATT, CDR2 SNEGSKA (reference sequence).

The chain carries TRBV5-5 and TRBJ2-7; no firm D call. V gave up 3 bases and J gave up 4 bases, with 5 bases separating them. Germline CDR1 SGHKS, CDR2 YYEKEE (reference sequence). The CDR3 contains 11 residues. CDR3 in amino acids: CASSSIYEQYF. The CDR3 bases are TGTGCCAGCAGCTCTATATACGAGCAGTACTTC.

CDR3 DNA: TGCGCCAGCAGCCAAGATTCGGCCGGGACACACTATGGCTACACCTTC. This sequence encodes CASSQDSAGTHYGYTF. The chain carries TRBV4-1 and TRBJ1-2; D is possibly TRBD1 (6 bases). The germline CDR1 and CDR2 sequences are MGHRA and YSYEKL. Trimming took 0 bases from V and 3 from J, leaving 14 bases between them. This CDR3 has 16 amino acids.

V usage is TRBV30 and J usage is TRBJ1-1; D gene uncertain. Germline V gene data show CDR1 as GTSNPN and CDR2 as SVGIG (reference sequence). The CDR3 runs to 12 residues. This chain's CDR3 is CAWVGLGTEAFF. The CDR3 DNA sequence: TGTGCTTGGGTGGGATTGGGGACTGAAGCTTTCTTT.